This TCR beta chain was observed in a study of human T cells and chemical hapten exposure. Looking at the study overall: How much TCR each sample yielded varied, mostly because pooled library volumes differed slightly.

Concerning this clonotype itself: What it binds is not known.

General observations from the study: Unchanged with DPC sensitization were TCRs above 1 in 1000 frequency.

For the library, individual cDNA molecules each received unique molecular identifiers. TCRdb passed the RACE reads through MiXCR, listing each CDR3 protein once. The sample lists 80,000 to 100,000 distinct CDR3 sequences, approximately 9% occurring once. The CDR3 is made up of 12 amino acids. Trimming removed 4 bases from V and 6 bases from J; junction bases left unmatched: 2. Germline V gene data show CDR1 as MNHNY and CDR2 as SVGAGI (reference sequence). Time point: healthy volunteer bleed at 2 weeks. Whole blood, unfractionated, served as the material for total RNA extraction. The clonotype was recovered from a female donor in good health. Some clones in this sample may be carry-over from other donors' samples. The V and J genes are TRBV6-6 and TRBJ2-7, with TRBD1 identical over 8 bases. Sequencing was carried out using whole blood. In nucleotides, the CDR3 is TGTGCCAGCAGTTTACAGGGGGGCGAGCAGTACTTC. This codes for CASSLQGGEQYF.